This TCR beta chain appears in the sequencing data of a study of shared clonotypes between healthy human individuals. Libraries were prepared by immunoSEQ multiplex PCR; TCRdb keeps only in-frame clonotypes and omits some of them. Of some 1.4 million clones in the sample, 95% to 97% are singletons; the top ten hold approximately 1.1%. V shed 0 bases, J shed 3 bases, and the junction held 2 bases outside the gene matches. CDR1 and CDR2 from the germline V gene are SGHVS and FQNEAQ. The CDR3 runs to 15 residues. This chain uses TRBV7-8 with TRBJ2-7; 10 bases are a match to TRBD2. The clonotype was recovered from a young man in good health. The specimen sequenced was naive CD4+ T cells sorted from blood. As for subset: CD45RA+ positively selected. DNA of the CDR3: TGTGCCAGCAGCTTAGCCCTAGCGGGAGTCTACGAGCAGTACTTC. It is translated as CASSLALAGVYEQYF.